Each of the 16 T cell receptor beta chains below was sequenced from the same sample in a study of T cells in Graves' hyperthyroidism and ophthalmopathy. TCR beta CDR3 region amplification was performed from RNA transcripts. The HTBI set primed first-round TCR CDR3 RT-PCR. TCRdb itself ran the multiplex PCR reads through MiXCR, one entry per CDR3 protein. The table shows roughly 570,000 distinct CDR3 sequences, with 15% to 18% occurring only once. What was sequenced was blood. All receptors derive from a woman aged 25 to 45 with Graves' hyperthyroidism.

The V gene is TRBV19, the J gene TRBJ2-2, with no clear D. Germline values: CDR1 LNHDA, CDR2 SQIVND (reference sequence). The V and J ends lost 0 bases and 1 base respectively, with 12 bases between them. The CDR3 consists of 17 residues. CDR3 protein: CASSIDRTGLNTGELFF. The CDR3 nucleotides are TGTGCCAGTAGTATAGATCGTACGGGCCTGAACACCGGGGAGCTGTTTTTT. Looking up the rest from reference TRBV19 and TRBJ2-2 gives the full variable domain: DGGITQSPKYLFRKEGQNVTLSCEQNLNHDAMYWYRQDPGQGLRLIYYSQIVNDFQKGDIAEGYSVSREKKESFPLTVTSAQKNPTAFYLCASSIDRTGLNTGELFFGEGSRLTVL.

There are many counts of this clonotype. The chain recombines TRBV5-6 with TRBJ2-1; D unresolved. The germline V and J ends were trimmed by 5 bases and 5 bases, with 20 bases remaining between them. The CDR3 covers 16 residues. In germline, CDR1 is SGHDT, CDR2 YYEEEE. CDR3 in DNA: TGTGCCAGCAGGGCCTTCGGAGACTCTACCCACAATGAGCAGTTCTTC. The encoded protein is CASRAFGDSTHNEQFF.

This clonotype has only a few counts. CDR3 loop: CSARATDTQYF. The CDR3, as DNA: TGCAGTGCTAGAGCAACAGATACGCAGTATTTT. The chain is built from TRBV20-1 and TRBJ2-3; D not resolved. The CDR3 covers 11 residues. The germline gives CDR1 DFQATT, CDR2 SNEGSKA (reference sequence). V was cut by 1 base and J by 3 bases, with 2 bases left in between.

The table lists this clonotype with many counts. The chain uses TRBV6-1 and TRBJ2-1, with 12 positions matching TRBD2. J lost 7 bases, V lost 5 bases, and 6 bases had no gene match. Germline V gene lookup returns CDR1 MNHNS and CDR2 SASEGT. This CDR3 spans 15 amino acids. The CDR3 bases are TGTGCCAGCAGTAGCCGGACTAGCGGGACAAATGAGCAGTTCTTC. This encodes CASSSRTSGTNEQFF.

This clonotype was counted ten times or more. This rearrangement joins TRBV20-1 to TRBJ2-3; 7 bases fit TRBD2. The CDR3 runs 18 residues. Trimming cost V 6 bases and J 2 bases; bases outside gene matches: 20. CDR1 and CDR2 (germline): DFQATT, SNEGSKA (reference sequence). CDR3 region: CSANSRDYRTGDTDTQYF. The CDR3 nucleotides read TGCAGTGCCAACTCCCGGGACTACCGAACGGGGGACACAGATACGCAGTATTTT.

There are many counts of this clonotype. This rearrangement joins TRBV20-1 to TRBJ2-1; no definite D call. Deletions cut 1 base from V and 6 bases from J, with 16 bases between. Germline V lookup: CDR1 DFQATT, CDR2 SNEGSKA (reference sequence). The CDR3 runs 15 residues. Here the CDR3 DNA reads TGCAGTGCTAGAGTTGCGGCGCAAGGGTCCAATGAGCAGTTCTTC. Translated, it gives CSARVAAQGSNEQFF.

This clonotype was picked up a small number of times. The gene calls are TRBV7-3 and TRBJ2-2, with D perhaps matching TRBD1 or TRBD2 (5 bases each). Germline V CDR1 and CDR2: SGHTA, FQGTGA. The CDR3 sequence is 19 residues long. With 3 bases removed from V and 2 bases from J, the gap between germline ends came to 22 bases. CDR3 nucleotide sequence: TGTGCCAGCAGCTTTCTCACCGGGACCGAAGAATCAAACACCGGGGAGCTGTTTTTT. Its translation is CASSFLTGTEESNTGELFF. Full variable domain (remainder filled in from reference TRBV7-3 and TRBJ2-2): GAGVSQTPSNKVTEKGKYVELRCDPISGHTALYWYRQSLGQGPEFLIYFQGTGAADDSGLPNDRFFAVRPEGSVSTLKIQRTERGDSAVYLCASSFLTGTEESNTGELFFGEGSRLTVL.

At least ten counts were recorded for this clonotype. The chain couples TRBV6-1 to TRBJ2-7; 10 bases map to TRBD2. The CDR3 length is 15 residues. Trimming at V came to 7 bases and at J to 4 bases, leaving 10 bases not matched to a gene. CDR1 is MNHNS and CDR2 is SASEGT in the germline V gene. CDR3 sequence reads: CASNRMASGSYEQYF. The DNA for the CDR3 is TGTGCCAGCAATAGGATGGCTAGCGGGAGTTACGAGCAGTACTTC.

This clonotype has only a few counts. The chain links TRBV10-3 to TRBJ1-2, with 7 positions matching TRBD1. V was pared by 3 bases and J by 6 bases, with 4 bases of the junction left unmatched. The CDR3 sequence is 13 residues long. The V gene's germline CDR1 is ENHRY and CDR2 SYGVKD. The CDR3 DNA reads TGTGCCATCAGTGATTGGCAGGGGGATGGCTACACCTTC. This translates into CAISDWQGDGYTF.

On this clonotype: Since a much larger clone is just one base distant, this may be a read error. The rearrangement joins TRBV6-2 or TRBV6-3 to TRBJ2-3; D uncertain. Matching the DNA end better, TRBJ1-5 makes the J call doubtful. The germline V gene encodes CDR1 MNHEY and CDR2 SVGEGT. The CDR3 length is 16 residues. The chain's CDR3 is CASSAIPSGRTDTQHF. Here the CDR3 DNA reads TGTGCCAGCAGTGCAATACCTAGCGGCCGCACAGATACGCAGCATTTT.

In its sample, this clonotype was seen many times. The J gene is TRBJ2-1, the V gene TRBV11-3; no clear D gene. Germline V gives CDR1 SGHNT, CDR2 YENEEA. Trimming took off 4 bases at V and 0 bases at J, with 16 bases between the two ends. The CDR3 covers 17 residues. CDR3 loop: CASSSRAADSSYNEQFF. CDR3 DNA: TGTGCCAGCAGCTCCCGGGCCGCGGATAGCTCCTACAATGAGCAGTTCTTC. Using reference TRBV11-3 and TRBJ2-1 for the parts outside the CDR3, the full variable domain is EAGVVQSPRYKIIEKKQPVAFWCNPISGHNTLYWYLQNLGQGPELLIRYENEEAVDDSQLPKDRFSAERLKGVDSTLKIQPAELGDSAVYLCASSSRAADSSYNEQFFGPGTRLTVL.

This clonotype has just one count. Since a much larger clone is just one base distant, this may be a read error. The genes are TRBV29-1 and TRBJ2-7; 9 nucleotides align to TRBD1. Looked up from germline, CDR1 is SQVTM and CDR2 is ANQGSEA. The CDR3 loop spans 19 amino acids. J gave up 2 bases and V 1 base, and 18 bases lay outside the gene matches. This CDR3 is CSVEVIAGQGYGNTYEQYF. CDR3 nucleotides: TGCAGCGTTGAAGTAATTGCGGGACAGGGTTATGGGAACACCTACGAGCAGTACTTC.

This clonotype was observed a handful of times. The CDR3 DNA reads as TGTGCCATCACCGCGGCTAGGGATAATTCACCCCTCCACTTT. Translating it yields CAITAARDNSPLHF. The V call is TRBV10-3, the J call TRBJ1-6; no reliable D call. V lost 7 bases and J 5 bases, leaving 12 bases between the germline ends. The CDR3 sequence is 14 residues long. CDR1 ENHRY and CDR2 SYGVKD come from the germline V gene.

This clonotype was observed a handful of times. CDR3 DNA sequence: TGTGCCAGCAGTGACTCGATAGCGGGGCGATACAATGAGCAGTTCTTC. Protein sequence: CASSDSIAGRYNEQFF. This sequence joins TRBV6-4 and TRBJ2-1; 8 nucleotides agree with TRBD2. Germline CDR1 and CDR2: MRHNA and SNTAGT. V gave up 0 bases and J gave up 4 bases; unmatched junction bases: 5. The CDR3 contains 16 residues.

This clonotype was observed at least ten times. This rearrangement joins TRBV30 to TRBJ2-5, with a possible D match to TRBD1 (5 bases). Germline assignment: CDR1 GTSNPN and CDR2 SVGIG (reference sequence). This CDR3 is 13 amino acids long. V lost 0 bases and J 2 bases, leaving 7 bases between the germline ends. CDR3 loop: CAWSVQAQETQYF. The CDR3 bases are TGTGCCTGGAGTGTACAGGCGCAAGAGACCCAGTACTTC.

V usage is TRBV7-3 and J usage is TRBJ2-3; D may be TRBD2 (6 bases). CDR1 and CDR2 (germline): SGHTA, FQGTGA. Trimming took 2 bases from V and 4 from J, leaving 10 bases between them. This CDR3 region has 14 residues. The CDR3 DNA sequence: TGTGCCAGCAGCTTAGGGGACTTTTCAGATACGCAGTATTTT. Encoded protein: CASSLGDFSDTQYF.